A single sample gave rise to the 24 T cell receptor beta chains below, sequenced in a study of post-analysis software for immune sequencing data. General study points: Patients used roughly five TRBV segments, including TRBV5-6, TRBV5-1 and TRBV20-1, more often than controls.

Prepared libraries of TCR beta cDNA carried unique molecular identifiers. TCRdb reanalysed the PCR reads using MiXCR and keeps one entry per CDR3 protein. Here the sample spans hundreds of thousands of distinct CDR3 sequences, about 40% being singletons. Their antigens remain unidentified. The sequenced sample was blood. Receptor source: a girl aged 10 to 17 with multiple sclerosis.

V is TRBV7-3 and J is TRBJ2-6, with D perhaps being TRBD1 or TRBD2 (5 bases each). Trimming stripped 1 base from V and 0 bases from J, with 19 bases between. Per the germline V gene, CDR1 is SGHTA and CDR2 is FQGTGA. The CDR3 extends over 20 amino acids. The CDR3 DNA reads as TGTGCCAGCAGCTTAAAGGGTTCCGGGACGGATGCCTCTGGGGCCAACGTCCTGACTTTC. Its translation: CASSLKGSGTDASGANVLTF.

This clonotype has at least ten counts. The chain links TRBV3-1 to TRBJ2-7; 7 bases map to TRBD1. There are 14 residues in the CDR3. Unmatched junction bases numbered 2, after V lost 2 bases and J lost 1 base. Germline CDR1 is LGHDT and CDR2 is YNNKEL (reference sequence). The CDR3 is CASSQKGASYEQYF. CDR3 coding DNA: TGTGCCAGCAGCCAAAAGGGGGCGTCCTACGAGCAGTACTTC.

The V gene is TRBV6-5, the J gene TRBJ2-1; tentative D call: TRBD2 (5 bases). Germline V gene data show CDR1 as MNHEY and CDR2 as SVGAGI. The CDR3 is made up of 15 amino acids. Deletions cut 2 bases from V and 7 bases from J, with 15 bases between. The CDR3 sequence is CASSYGLPSKNEQFF. CDR3 in DNA: TGTGCCAGCAGTTACGGACTCCCGTCTAAGAATGAGCAGTTCTTC.

This sequence joins TRBV15 and TRBJ1-2; TRBD1 matches at 8 bases. The V segment lost 1 base and the J segment 8 bases; nucleotides outside the gene matches: 12. The CDR3 loop spans 16 amino acids. The germline V gene has CDR1 LNHNV and CDR2 YYDKDF (reference sequence). DNA of the CDR3: TGTGCCACCAGCAGAGTCGCGAGGATCAGGGGGCACGGCTACACCTTC. Protein sequence: CATSRVARIRGHGYTF.

This clonotype was picked up a small number of times. J is TRBJ2-1 and V is TRBV4-1; D remains ambiguous. The germline CDR1 and CDR2 sequences are MGHRA and YSYEKL. Between the trimmed V and J ends, which lost 4 bases and 12 bases, there was a span of 22 bases. There are 15 residues in the CDR3. CDR3 bases: TGCGCCAGCAGCCCCTCTAGGGCATATACAATGAGGCAGTTCTTC. Protein: CASSPSRAYTMRQFF.

This chain uses TRBV5-1 with TRBJ2-3; a possible D gene is TRBD2 (5 bases). The germline V gene encodes CDR1 SGHRS and CDR2 YFSETQ. V was trimmed by 4 bases and J by 6 bases, leaving 15 bases between them. The CDR3 is made up of 14 amino acids. The CDR3 loop reads CASSTVLAGDTQYF. CDR3 nucleotide sequence: TGCGCCAGCAGCACGGTCCTAGCTGGGGATACGCAGTATTTT.

J is TRBJ1-2 and V is TRBV5-1; D uncertain. The CDR3 sequence is 15 residues long. CDR1 SGHRS and CDR2 YFSETQ come from the germline V gene. V lost 1 base, J lost 0 bases, and 10 bases lay in between. CDR3 nucleotides: TGCGCCAGCAGCTTGCGGGCAGGCCCTAACTATGGCTACACCTTC. It encodes CASSLRAGPNYGYTF. The variable domain in full, with the rest retrieved from reference TRBV5-1 and TRBJ1-2, is KAGVTQTPRYLIKTRGQQVTLSCSPISGHRSVSWYQQTPGQGLQFLFEYFSETQRNKGNFPGRFSGRQFSNSRSEMNVSTLELGDSALYLCASSLRAGPNYGYTFGSGTRLTVV.

The genes are TRBV11-2 and TRBJ1-4; a possible D gene is TRBD1 (5 bases). The CDR3 totals 13 residues. Trimming removed 6 bases from V and 9 bases from J, with 14 bases in between. In germline, CDR1 is SGHAT, CDR2 FQNNGV. CDR3 residues: CASRSPGDKKLFF. The CDR3, as DNA: TGTGCCAGCAGGTCTCCGGGGGATAAAAAACTGTTTTTT.

The V call is TRBV11-3, the J call TRBJ2-1; TRBD2 is a possible D gene (6 bases). The germline gives CDR1 SGHNT, CDR2 YENEEA. The CDR3 runs to 15 residues. Between the trimmed V and J ends, which lost 1 base and 8 bases, there was a span of 15 bases. CDR3 residues: CASSLGQATRDEQFF. The CDR3 coding sequence is TGTGCCAGCAGCTTAGGGCAGGCGACTAGGGATGAGCAGTTCTTC.

This clonotype has only a few counts. The chain combines TRBV4-1 with TRBJ2-5, with D unresolved. The CDR3 length is 14 residues. With 2 bases removed from V and 5 bases from J, the gap between germline ends came to 12 bases. Germline V gene sequence: CDR1 MGHRA, CDR2 YSYEKL. The CDR3 nucleotides read TGCGCCAGCAGCCAATGGGCCAGTGGGGAGACCCAGTACTTC. The encoded protein is CASSQWASGETQYF.

This clonotype was seen a few times. The chain is built from TRBV3-1 and TRBJ2-1; D is perhaps TRBD2 (5 bases). The CDR3 sequence is 16 residues long. Trimming took off 7 bases at V and 0 bases at J, with 16 bases between the two ends. Germline assignment: CDR1 LGHDT and CDR2 YNNKEL (reference sequence). CDR3 protein: CASTSLGFSSYNEQFF. The CDR3 DNA reads as TGTGCCAGCACCTCACTAGGTTTCAGCTCCTACAATGAGCAGTTCTTC.

This clonotype appeared once. A much larger clone lies a single base off, so this may be a read error. The rearrangement uses TRBV6-5 and TRBJ2-7; TRBD1 agrees at 7 bases. CDR1 and CDR2 from the germline V gene are MNHEY and SVGAGI. The CDR3 covers 11 residues. This chain's CDR3 is CTSSRTGEQYF. CDR3 coding DNA: TGTACCAGCAGCCGGACAGGCGAGCAGTACTTC.

The rearrangement joins TRBV12-3 or TRBV12-4 to TRBJ2-1, with no clear D. With 5 bases removed from V and 3 bases from J, the gap between germline ends came to 11 bases. This CDR3 has 14 residues. The CDR3 is CASSPETLYNEQFF. CDR3 nucleotide sequence: TGTGCCAGCAGTCCAGAAACGCTCTACAATGAGCAGTTCTTC.

The V call is TRBV7-9, the J call TRBJ1-1; D perhaps matches TRBD1 (6 bases). CDR1 and CDR2 from the germline V gene are SEHNR and FQNEAQ (reference sequence). V dropped 4 bases and J dropped 0 bases, with 15 bases sitting between them. The CDR3 is made up of 16 amino acids. The CDR3 coding sequence is TGTGCCAGCAGCTCCGGGACACGATCCTTGAACACTGAAGCTTTCTTT. Protein: CASSSGTRSLNTEAFF. The whole variable domain, remainder taken from reference TRBV7-9 and TRBJ1-1, is DTGVSQNPRHKITKRGQNVTFRCDPISEHNRLYWYRQTLGQGPEFLTYFQNEAQLEKSRLLSDRFSAERPKGSFSTLEIQRTEQGDSAMYLCASSSGTRSLNTEAFFGQGTRLTVV.

Comment on this clonotype: A much larger clone sits a single nucleotide away, making a read error possible. The chain links TRBV10-2 to TRBJ1-4; 9 bases fit TRBD1. Germline V CDR1 and CDR2: WSHSY, SAAADI. This CDR3 has 16 amino acids. The DNA for the CDR3 is TGCGCCAGCAGTGAGTCGAACAGGGGGCGCCAGGAAAAACCGTTTTTT. As protein: CASSESNRGRQEKPFF.

This chain connects TRBV3-1 to TRBJ2-3, with a possible D match to TRBD1 (5 bases). Trimming left V 3 bases short and J 4 bases short, with 8 bases between. The CDR3 extends over 13 amino acids. CDR1 is LGHDT and CDR2 is YNNKEL in the germline V gene (reference sequence). For the CDR3, the DNA is TGTGCCAGCAGCCACCAAGGGGCAGATACGCAGTATTTT. Translating it yields CASSHQGADTQYF.

The V gene is TRBV12-3 or TRBV12-4, the J gene TRBJ1-2; unclear D gene. The CDR3 is made up of 15 amino acids. The V gene lost 6 bases and the J gene lost 3 bases, with 17 bases spanning the gap. The CDR3 reads CASSLLRDFDYGYTF. CDR3 in DNA: TGTGCCAGCAGCCTACTGAGGGATTTTGACTATGGCTACACCTTC.

A note on this clonotype: A read error may produce the germline difference seen at one junction end. The chain is built from TRBV5-5 and TRBJ2-7; D is perhaps TRBD1 (5 bases). CDR1 SGHKS and CDR2 YYEKEE come from the germline V gene (reference sequence). The CDR3 length is 14 residues. CDR3 residues: CAGSSGRSSYEQYF. The CDR3 DNA sequence: TGTGCCGGCAGCTCAGGGCGCAGCTCCTACGAGCAGTACTTC.

This clonotype was found a few times. The chain combines TRBV7-2 with TRBJ2-1, with a tentative D call TRBD2 (5 bases). The V gene lost 6 bases and the J gene lost 8 bases, with 14 bases spanning the gap. Germline CDR1 is SGHTA and CDR2 is FQGNSA. CDR3 length equals 13 residues. CDR3 coding DNA: TGTGCCAGCAGTCAGAGTCCGCGGGATGAGCAGTTCTTC. Translating it yields CASSQSPRDEQFF.

This clonotype has a handful of counts. The rearrangement joins TRBV3-1 to TRBJ2-7; 7 nucleotides line up with TRBD2. J lost 4 bases, V lost 3 bases, and 9 bases had no gene match. The germline CDR1 and CDR2 sequences are LGHDT and YNNKEL (reference sequence). The CDR3 runs to 15 residues. CDR3 bases: TGTGCCAGCAGCCATATGGGGGGGGAAAGGTACGAGCAGTACTTC. Its translation is CASSHMGGERYEQYF.

The chain combines TRBV20-1 with TRBJ1-6, with D perhaps TRBD1 (6 bases). Trimming stripped 3 bases from V and 2 bases from J, with 14 bases between. The germline gives CDR1 DFQATT, CDR2 SNEGSKA (reference sequence). This CDR3 is built from 16 residues. CDR3 DNA sequence: TGCAGTGCTAGGGTGACGGGGGCCACCTATAATTCACCCCTCCACTTT. This encodes CSARVTGATYNSPLHF.

The rearrangement uses TRBV4-1 and TRBJ2-4; 8 bases are a match to TRBD2. This CDR3 is built from 16 residues. V lost 1 base to trimming and J lost 8 bases; unmatched junction nucleotides: 10. Germline-derived CDR1 and CDR2 are MGHRA and YSYEKL. CDR3 sequence (DNA): TGCGCCAGCAGCCAAGTGAACGGGAGGGCCATATACATTCAGTACTTC. This sequence encodes CASSQVNGRAIYIQYF.

This CDR3 reads CASSLGILAGTSAYNEQFF. The CDR3 coding sequence is TGTGCCAGCAGTTTAGGAATCCTGGCGGGGACTAGCGCATACAATGAGCAGTTCTTC. This chain links TRBV12-3 or TRBV12-4 with TRBJ2-1; 10 bases agree with TRBD2. This CDR3 has 19 residues. The V gene end was trimmed by 1 base and the J gene end by 4 bases; junction bases not matched to a gene: 13.

A few counts support this clonotype. The chain joins TRBV2 to TRBJ2-6; 7 bases line up with TRBD1. The CDR3 runs 16 residues. Germline CDR1 SNHLY, CDR2 FYNNEI. The J segment lost 1 base and the V segment lost 6 bases, leaving 6 bases of the junction unmatched. The DNA of the CDR3 is TGTGCCAGCAGATGGGACAGCGCTTCTGGGGCCAACGTCCTGACTTTC. Its translation: CASRWDSASGANVLTF.